This T cell receptor beta chain was sequenced in a study of T cells in Graves' hyperthyroidism and ophthalmopathy. The study enrolled patients aged 18 to 65 with newly diagnosed hyperthyroidism of under 2 months' duration. For the diagnoses, clinical symptoms, serum thyroxine and TRAb, thyroid ultrasound and orbital computed tomography were used. The sample holds many counts of this clonotype. Trimming shortened V by 5 bases and J by 6 bases, and 19 bases separated the two germline ends. The length of the CDR3 is 14 residues. From germline, CDR1 is GTSNPN and CDR2 SVGIG (reference sequence). RNA transcripts yielded amplified TCR beta CDR3 regions. HTBI primers drove first-round RT-PCR of the TCR CDR3. TCRdb processed the multiplex PCR reads anew with MiXCR; each CDR3 protein has one entry. Of roughly 700,000 distinct CDR3 sequences in the sample, roughly 17% were seen once.

The origin of this receptor is a man between 45 and 60 years old with Graves' hyperthyroidism. V and J are TRBV30 and TRBJ1-1, with no clear D. Input material: blood. CDR3 sequence (DNA): TGTGCCTGGCAGGACGCAAGGGAGGCCCCTGAAGCTTTCTTT. It encodes CAWQDAREAPEAFF.